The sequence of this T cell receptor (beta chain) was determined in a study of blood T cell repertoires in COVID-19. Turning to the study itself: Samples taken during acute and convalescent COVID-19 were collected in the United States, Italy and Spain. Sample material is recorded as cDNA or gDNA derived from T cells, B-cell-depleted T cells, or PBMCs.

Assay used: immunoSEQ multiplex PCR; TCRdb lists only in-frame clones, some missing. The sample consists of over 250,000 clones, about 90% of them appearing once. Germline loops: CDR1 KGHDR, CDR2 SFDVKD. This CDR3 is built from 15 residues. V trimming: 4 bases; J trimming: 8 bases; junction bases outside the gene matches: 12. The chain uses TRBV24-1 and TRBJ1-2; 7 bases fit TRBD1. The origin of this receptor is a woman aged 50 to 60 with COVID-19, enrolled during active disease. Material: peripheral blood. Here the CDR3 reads CATSDTGAPEDGYTF. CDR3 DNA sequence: TGTGCCACCAGTGACACAGGGGCCCCCGAGGACGGCTACACCTTC.